This entry lists 6 T cell receptor beta chains sequenced from one sample in a study of blood T cell repertoires in COVID-19. Using immunoSEQ multiplex PCR, the repertoire was profiled, and TCRdb retains in-frame clones only, with some absent. Of 100,000 to 150,000 clones listed, roughly 83% were seen once; the top ten hold 30% to 45%. Sequenced: peripheral blood. These TCRs come from a man aged 40-50 years with active or convalescent COVID-19.

The rearrangement links TRBV30 to TRBJ2-2; 7 bases are shared with TRBD2. This CDR3 region has 14 residues. The germline gives CDR1 GTSNPN, CDR2 SVGIG (reference sequence). Trimming cost V 4 bases and J 1 base; bases outside gene matches: 3. The CDR3 here is CAWNRGGNTGELFF. CDR3 DNA: TGTGCCTGGAACCGCGGGGGGAACACCGGGGAGCTGTTTTTT.

This clone came up once. The V call is TRBV18, the J call TRBJ2-7; 12 nucleotides line up with TRBD2. V lost 6 bases, J lost 3 bases, and 3 bases stayed unmatched. In germline, CDR1 is KGHSH, CDR2 LQKENI. The CDR3 loop spans 14 amino acids. As DNA, the CDR3 is TGTGCCAGCTCGACTAGCGGGGGAAACTACGAGCAGTACTTC. This codes for CASSTSGGNYEQYF. The variable domain in full, completed from reference TRBV18 and TRBJ2-7, reads NAGVMQNPRHLVRRRGQEARLRCSPMKGHSHVYWYRQLPEEGLKFMVYLQKENIIDESGMPKERFSAEFPKEGPSILRIQQVVRGDSAAYFCASSTSGGNYEQYFGPGTRLTVT.

V and J are TRBV6-5 and TRBJ2-7; weak D call: TRBD1 (5 bases). Germline V gene sequence: CDR1 MNHEY, CDR2 SVGAGI. The CDR3 is made up of 11 amino acids. V dropped 7 bases and J dropped 4 bases, with 8 bases sitting between them. The CDR3 DNA follows: TGTGCCAGCACTCAGGGTTACGAGCAGTACTTC. This sequence encodes CASTQGYEQYF.

The chain employs TRBV3-1 (or the pseudogene TRBV3-2) and TRBJ1-3; D not resolved. The CDR3 is 15 amino acids. Germline assignment: CDR1 LGHDT and CDR2 YNNKEL (reference sequence). V lost 5 bases to trimming and J lost 0 bases, with 11 bases between them. The CDR3 DNA reads as TGTGCCAGCAGCTCGGGATCATTCTCTGGAAACACCATATATTTT. As protein: CASSSGSFSGNTIYF.

The chain joins TRBV19 to TRBJ1-3, with a possible D match to TRBD1 (5 bases). The CDR3 has 14 residues. Trimming pared 7 bases from V and 3 bases from J, leaving 13 bases between. Per germline, CDR1 LNHDA and CDR2 SQIVND (reference sequence). This CDR3 reads CASTQGKGGNTIYF. In DNA form, the CDR3 reads TGTGCCAGTACCCAGGGTAAAGGTGGAAACACCATATATTTT.

In its sample, this clone was seen a few times. This chain links TRBV6-4 with TRBJ2-7; D unclear. V lost 3 bases and J lost 3, with 9 bases in between. This CDR3 is built from 13 residues. Germline CDR1 is MRHNA and CDR2 is SNTAGT. CDR3 residues: CASSETVGYEQYF. CDR3 DNA sequence: TGTGCCAGCAGTGAAACAGTGGGCTACGAGCAGTACTTC.